A single sample gave rise to the 20 T cell receptor beta chains below, sequenced in a study of OX40 agonist ivuxolimab in advanced cancers. Sequencing used immunoSEQ multiplex PCR; TCRdb keeps in-frame clones, though not all of them. This table has 80,000 or so clones, around 85% appearing once. Sequences were derived from CD4+ or CD8+ T cells sorted from blood, sampled in a trial of the OX40 agonist ivuxolimab. The receptors shown here come from an adult with an advanced solid tumor such as melanoma, head and neck, liver or kidney cancer.

V is TRBV7-3 and J is TRBJ1-6; a possible D gene is TRBD1 (5 bases). The CDR3 length is 13 residues. The V end was cut by 0 bases, the J end by 10 bases, with 7 bases between. CDR1 is SGHTA, CDR2 FQGTGA, per germline. CDR3 DNA: TGTGCCAGCAGCTTAACGGGGGAATCACCCCTCCACTTT. Protein product: CASSLTGESPLHF.

The chain recombines TRBV6-1 with TRBJ1-2; D unclear. CDR3 length: 10 residues. Germline CDR1 is MNHNS and CDR2 is SASEGT. V lost 6 bases, J lost 3 bases, and 2 bases lay in between. In DNA, the CDR3 is TGTGCCAGCAGGGACTATGGCTACACCTTC. This sequence encodes CASRDYGYTF.

The CDR3 region has the DNA TGTGCCTGGTTAGGGGGGCGAGAGACCCAGTACTTC. Translated: CAWLGGRETQYF. V usage is TRBV30 and J usage is TRBJ2-5; either TRBD1 or TRBD2 may supply D (6 bases each). Germline V gives CDR1 GTSNPN, CDR2 SVGIG (reference sequence). This CDR3 region has 12 residues. V was clipped by 5 bases and J by 4 bases, with 11 bases between them.

The V gene is TRBV19, the J gene TRBJ2-3; the D gene could be TRBD1 or TRBD2 (5 bases each). The CDR3 length is 16 residues. Trimming left V 7 bases short and J 0 bases short, with 17 bases between. Germline assignment: CDR1 LNHDA and CDR2 SQIVND (reference sequence). CDR3 sequence (DNA): TGTGCCAGTACCCTCCGGGACGGCCCTAGCACAGATACGCAGTATTTT. Translating gives CASTLRDGPSTDTQYF. Full variable domain (remainder filled in from reference TRBV19 and TRBJ2-3): DGGITQSPKYLFRKEGQNVTLSCEQNLNHDAMYWYRQDPGQGLRLIYYSQIVNDFQKGDIAEGYSVSREKKESFPLTVTSAQKNPTAFYLCASTLRDGPSTDTQYFGPGTRLTVL.

The V and J genes are TRBV5-6 and TRBJ1-3; a possible D gene is TRBD1 (6 bases). The CDR3 sequence is 13 residues long. Germline V gene data show CDR1 as SGHDT and CDR2 as YYEEEE. V was pared by 4 bases and J by 5 bases, with 10 bases between. CDR3 nucleotide sequence: TGTGCCAGCAGCAAAGACAGGAGAAACACCATATATTTT. Translating it yields CASSKDRRNTIYF.

DNA for the CDR3: TGTGCCAGCAGCCCATGGCTGGAGGCGAACACTGAAGCTTTCTTT. Translating gives CASSPWLEANTEAFF. The genes are TRBV5-5 and TRBJ1-1, with no clear D. Germline-derived CDR1 and CDR2 are SGHKS and YYEKEE (reference sequence). The V gene lost 4 bases and the J gene lost 1 base, with 14 bases spanning the gap. This CDR3 has 15 amino acids.

The rearrangement uses TRBV7-2 and TRBJ2-2; D remains unclear. Trimming cost V 2 bases and J 0 bases, with 10 bases left between them. The CDR3 sequence is 16 residues long. CDR1 and CDR2 from the germline V gene are SGHTA and FQGNSA. The CDR3, as DNA: TGTGCCAGCAGCTTAATGGGGATCTCGAACACCGGGGAGCTGTTTTTT. Translating it yields CASSLMGISNTGELFF.

This clone showed up just a few times. The chain recombines TRBV18 with TRBJ1-2, with 11 bases identical to TRBD1. Germline lookup yields CDR1 KGHSH and CDR2 LQKENI. Trimming cost V 6 bases and J 3 bases; bases outside gene matches: 3. CDR3 size: 14 residues. The CDR3 sequence is CASSGQGADYGYTF. The CDR3 DNA sequence: TGTGCCAGCTCCGGACAGGGGGCGGACTATGGCTACACCTTC.

The rearrangement joins TRBV28 to TRBJ2-5; possibly TRBD2 for D (7 bases). The CDR3 is 17 residues long. The germline gives CDR1 MDHEN, CDR2 SYDVKM. V lost 3 bases to trimming and J lost 2 bases, with 19 bases between them. The CDR3 reads CASSFRGSGGFQETQYF. The CDR3, as DNA: TGTGCCAGCAGTTTTCGGGGGTCGGGGGGCTTTCAAGAGACCCAGTACTTC.

V is TRBV18 and J is TRBJ1-1; D is ambiguous. Deletions cut 4 bases from V and 1 base from J, with 7 bases between. The CDR3 covers 13 residues. Germline V gene sequence: CDR1 KGHSH, CDR2 LQKENI. CDR3 nucleotides: TGTGCCAGCTCACAACAAAGGAACACTGAAGCTTTCTTT. Translated: CASSQQRNTEAFF.

The chain joins TRBV6-4 to TRBJ1-1; a weak D match, TRBD1 (6 bases). CDR1 and CDR2 (germline): MRHNA, SNTAGT. V was trimmed by 6 bases and J by 5 bases, leaving 16 bases between them. The CDR3 totals 14 residues. The CDR3 here is CASRADRLGTEAFF. CDR3 coding DNA: TGTGCCAGCAGAGCTGACAGGCTGGGGACTGAAGCTTTCTTT.

The V and J genes are TRBV6-4 and TRBJ1-2; D might be TRBD1 (6 bases). The CDR3 extends over 17 amino acids. Trimming removed 1 base from V and 0 bases from J, with 15 bases in between. Germline V CDR1 and CDR2: MRHNA, SNTAGT. The CDR3 sequence: CASSDWQGPQPNYGYTF. DNA of the CDR3: TGTGCCAGCAGTGACTGGCAGGGGCCCCAACCTAACTATGGCTACACCTTC.

For the CDR3, the DNA is TGTGCCAGCTGCAAAAGGGGTTTGAACACTGAAGCTTTCTTT. Its protein product is CASCKRGLNTEAFF. The V gene is TRBV27, the J gene TRBJ1-1; D possibly corresponds to TRBD1 (5 bases). The CDR3 sequence is 14 residues long. The V gene lost 8 bases and the J gene lost 0 bases, with 13 bases spanning the gap. CDR1 is MNHEY and CDR2 is SMNVEV in the germline V gene (reference sequence).

The chain joins TRBV20-1 to TRBJ2-3; D unresolved. V lost 6 bases and J 2 bases, leaving 3 bases between the germline ends. There are 10 residues in the CDR3. Germline V gives CDR1 DFQATT, CDR2 SNEGSKA (reference sequence). CDR3 in amino acids: CSAYTDTQYF. DNA for the CDR3: TGCAGTGCGTACACAGATACGCAGTATTTT.

This clone was counted once. This chain joins TRBV5-6 and TRBJ2-7; 12 nucleotides agree with TRBD1. From germline, CDR1 is SGHDT and CDR2 YYEEEE. V lost 4 bases, J lost 5 bases, and 10 bases stayed unmatched. The CDR3 sequence is 16 residues long. This chain's CDR3 is CASSLPGTGGPHEQYF. The CDR3 region has the DNA TGTGCCAGCAGCCTTCCGGGGACAGGGGGCCCCCACGAGCAGTACTTC.

V is TRBV19 and J is TRBJ2-1; 9 bases are shared with TRBD1. Germline CDR1 LNHDA, CDR2 SQIVND (reference sequence). With V trimmed by 6 bases and J by 1 base, 7 bases remained unmatched. This CDR3 contains 16 residues. The CDR3 coding sequence is TGTGCCAGTAGCCCTAGGACAGGGGTATCCTACAATGAGCAGTTCTTC. Amino acids: CASSPRTGVSYNEQFF.

The chain has TRBV10-3 and TRBJ1-4, with 7 bases matching TRBD1. Trimming cost V 10 bases and J 4 bases; bases outside gene matches: 6. There are 13 residues in the CDR3. Germline-derived CDR1 and CDR2 are ENHRY and SYGVKD. The CDR3 nucleotides are TGTGCCACAAGCCGGGACAGTAATGAAAAACTGTTTTTT. Its protein is CATSRDSNEKLFF.

This chain joins TRBV19 and TRBJ2-1; D not resolved. V lost 4 bases and J lost 2, with 15 bases in between. The CDR3 contains 16 residues. Germline CDR1 and CDR2: LNHDA and SQIVND (reference sequence). CDR3: CASSRWEAATYNEQFF. The CDR3 DNA reads TGTGCCAGTAGTAGATGGGAAGCTGCCACCTACAATGAGCAGTTCTTC.

The chain has TRBV5-1 and TRBJ2-1, with TRBD2 matching 13 bases. From germline, CDR1 is SGHRS and CDR2 YFSETQ. The CDR3 consists of 15 residues. The trim removed 4 bases at V and 5 bases at J, leaving 3 bases unmatched. The CDR3 region is CASSPTSGRDNEQFF. The CDR3 DNA sequence: TGCGCCAGCAGCCCCACTAGCGGGAGGGACAATGAGCAGTTCTTC.

CDR3 DNA: TGTGCCAGCAGTTACGGCAGGGGGCACTATGGCTACACCTTC. As protein: CASSYGRGHYGYTF. This chain joins TRBV6-6 and TRBJ1-2; 8 nucleotides match TRBD1. After removal of 2 bases from V and 3 bases from J, the junction contained 2 bases not matched to a gene. The germline V gene encodes CDR1 MNHNY and CDR2 SVGAGI (reference sequence). The CDR3 length is 14 residues.